Listed here are 2 T cell receptor beta chains from one sample, sequenced in a study of T cell responses to AZD1222 COVID-19 vaccine. The data were produced by immunoSEQ multiplex PCR, yet TCRdb's version contains in-frame clones alone and is incomplete. Of roughly 200,000 clones listed, around nine tenths were seen once; the top ten hold 3.6%. The source material was peripheral blood, sampled 28 days after the second dose of the MenACWY control vaccine. These TCRs come from an adult who received the MenACWY meningococcal vaccine as a control.

The chain uses TRBV19 and TRBJ1-1; TRBD1 aligns across 7 bases. V lost 4 bases and J lost 4; bases outside the gene matches: 9. This CDR3 comprises 15 residues. CDR1 and CDR2 from the germline V gene are LNHDA and SQIVND (reference sequence). CDR3 bases: TGTGCCAGTAGTAGATACAGGGGCAAGAGCACTGAAGCTTTCTTT. This sequence encodes CASSRYRGKSTEAFF.

The chain employs TRBV11-2 and TRBJ2-7; the match to TRBD2 covers 9 bases. Unmatched junction bases numbered 5, after V lost 3 bases and J lost 2 bases. Germline V lookup: CDR1 SGHAT, CDR2 FQNNGV. The length of the CDR3 is 15 residues. The CDR3 DNA reads TGTGCCAGCAGCTTCGGGACTAGCTTTACCTACGAGCAGTACTTC. It codes for CASSFGTSFTYEQYF.